Reported below is one T cell receptor (beta chain). This sample was included in a study of blood T cell repertoires in COVID-19. About the research overall: The United States, Italy and Spain supplied acute and convalescent COVID-19 samples. Sample material is recorded as cDNA or gDNA derived from T cells, B-cell-depleted T cells, or PBMCs.

Seattle patient enrollment occurred during active infection, with longitudinal follow-up thereafter. Under the authors' procedure: Using reference gene primer amplification, nucleated cell counts were estimated. This table comes from immunoSEQ multiplex PCR, and its TCRdb copy is limited to in-frame clones, with some not included. D and trimming were read from the DNA, whereas the V and J calls and clone size are those reported in that table. The sample gives 150,000 to 200,000 clones, roughly nine tenths of which show up once; approximately 9.9% is in the top ten. Trimming removed 3 bases from V and 2 bases from J; junction bases left unmatched: 3. The CDR3 spans 15 residues. Germline assignment: CDR1 KGHSH and CDR2 LQKENI.

The sequencing input was peripheral blood. The rearrangement joins TRBV18 to TRBJ2-1; 8 nucleotides line up with TRBD1. This TCR came from a woman aged 55 to 70 with COVID-19, enrolled during active disease. For the CDR3, the DNA is TGTGCCAGCTCACCGGGACAGGCAGCCTACAATGAGCAGTTCTTC. Its protein product is CASSPGQAAYNEQFF.